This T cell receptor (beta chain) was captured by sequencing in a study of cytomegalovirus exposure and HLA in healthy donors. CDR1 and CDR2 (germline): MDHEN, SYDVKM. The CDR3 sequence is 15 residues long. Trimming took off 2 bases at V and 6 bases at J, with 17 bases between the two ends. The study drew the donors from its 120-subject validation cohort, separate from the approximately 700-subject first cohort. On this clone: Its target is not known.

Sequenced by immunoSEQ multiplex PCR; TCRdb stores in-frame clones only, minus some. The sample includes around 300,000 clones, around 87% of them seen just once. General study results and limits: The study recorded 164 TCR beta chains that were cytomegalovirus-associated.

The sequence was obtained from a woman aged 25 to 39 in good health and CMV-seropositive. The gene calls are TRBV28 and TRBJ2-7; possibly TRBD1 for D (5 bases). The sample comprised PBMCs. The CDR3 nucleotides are TGTGCCAGCAGTTTACCGTCGCAGGGAACCTTCGAGCAGTACTTC. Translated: CASSLPSQGTFEQYF.